A single sample gave rise to the 4 T cell receptor beta chains below, sequenced in a study of T cell repertoires in cytomegalovirus infection. Using its own MiXCR run on the reads, TCRdb lists one record per CDR3 protein. The sample holds under 800,000 distinct CDR3 sequences; 20% to 25% are singletons and the top ten take under 8.5%. Sequences were obtained from CD8+ T cells from PBMCs. The receptor set was obtained from a human donor in good health (CMV status not recorded). Some clones in this sample may be carry-over from other donors' samples.

This clonotype was counted ten times or more. This sequence joins TRBV28 and TRBJ1-1; 11 positions match TRBD1. With V trimmed by 5 bases and J by 5 bases, 25 bases remained unmatched. Germline V CDR1 and CDR2: MDHEN, SYDVKM. This CDR3 comprises 21 residues. CDR3 protein: CASSLARISPGQGGLRTEAFF. The DNA of the CDR3 is TGTGCCAGCAGTCTAGCCCGCATATCACCGGGACAGGGGGGGTTGAGGACTGAAGCTTTCTTT.

This clonotype was seen a few times. The chain uses TRBV5-1 and TRBJ2-1, with no clear D. This CDR3 has 12 residues. Germline loops: CDR1 SGHRS, CDR2 YFSETQ. The V and J ends lost 7 bases and 2 bases respectively, with 7 bases between them. In DNA form, the CDR3 reads TGCGCCAGCCTCGGAGCCTACAATGAGCAGTTCTTC. Its translation is CASLGAYNEQFF.

The V call is TRBV20-1, the J call TRBJ1-4; perhaps TRBD1 as D (6 bases). This CDR3 comprises 16 residues. V shed 6 bases and J shed 3 bases, with 20 bases lying between them. The V gene's germline CDR1 is DFQATT and CDR2 SNEGSKA (reference sequence). The CDR3 region has the DNA TGCAGTGCACGGTGGGGGGCCGCTTTAGCTAATGAAAAACTGTTTTTT. It is translated as CSARWGAALANEKLFF.

Notes on this clonotype: A much larger clone sits a single nucleotide away, making a read error possible. J is TRBJ1-1 and V is TRBV27, with 7 bases matching TRBD1. V trimming: 7 bases; J trimming: 0 bases; junction bases outside the gene matches: 8. Germline-derived CDR1 and CDR2 are MNHEY and SMNVEV (reference sequence). The CDR3 has 15 amino acids. The CDR3 here is CASKLMGQMNTEAFF. In DNA form, the CDR3 reads TGTGCCAGCAAACTAATGGGACAGATGAACACTGAAGCTTTCTTT.